The next 18 T cell receptor beta chains were all read from a single sample in a study of neoadjuvant anti-PD-1 for oral cavity cancer listed by TCRdb under 2021. Preparation of the library involved the immunoSEQ multiplex PCR assay. The source is immuneACCESS, and TCRdb retained only in-frame sequences with V and J called. Part of the clones is not carried over; for the studies checked, unresolved V genes explain less than half of this, and the remainder is unexplained. Here the sample has 6,000 to 8,500 clones; about 50% occur a single time. Of the sample, roughly 28% is held by the ten largest clones. The time point label, as the study defines it: before neoadjuvant nivolumab. Sample: tumor tissue, taken before nivolumab (anti-PD-1) treatment. These receptors originate from a person aged 35-79 years with oral cavity squamous cell carcinoma.

The CDR3 nucleotides read TGTGCCAGCAGTCCTACAGGGAGCTCTGGAAACACCATATATTTT. As protein: CASSPTGSSGNTIYF. This chain connects TRBV6-6 to TRBJ1-3; perhaps TRBD1 as D (6 bases). The ends were cut back, 5 bases at V and 0 bases at J, with 11 bases in the middle. The CDR3 length is 15 residues. CDR1 and CDR2 from the germline V gene are MNHNY and SVGAGI (reference sequence).

This clone ranks as large. V is TRBV4-1 and J is TRBJ2-7; 14 bases map to TRBD2. Per the germline V gene, CDR1 is MGHRA and CDR2 is YSYEKL. This CDR3 spans 18 amino acids. With V trimmed by 3 bases and J by 2 bases, 9 bases remained unmatched. The CDR3 sequence is CASSQMTSGGAKAYEQYF. The CDR3 DNA reads TGCGCCAGCAGCCAGATGACTAGCGGGGGGGCGAAAGCCTACGAGCAGTACTTC.

There are a few counts of this clone. This chain joins TRBV27 and TRBJ2-6, with D perhaps matching TRBD1 or TRBD2 (5 bases each). The CDR3 is made up of 17 amino acids. The germline gives CDR1 MNHEY, CDR2 SMNVEV (reference sequence). Trimming removed 2 bases from V and 4 bases from J, with 15 bases in between. CDR3 nucleotide sequence: TGTGCCAGCAGTTTAACAGCGGTGGGGGTCGGGGCCAACGTCCTGACTTTC. Its protein is CASSLTAVGVGANVLTF.

V gene TRBV11-3 combines with J gene TRBJ2-1; TRBD2 agrees at 8 bases. Germline CDR1 is SGHNT and CDR2 is YENEEA. Unmatched junction bases numbered 6, after V lost 4 bases and J lost 4 bases. The CDR3 contains 15 residues. Written as DNA, the CDR3 is TGTGCCAGCAGCTATACGATAGCGGGGTACAATGAGCAGTTCTTC. This encodes CASSYTIAGYNEQFF.

This chain connects TRBV7-3 to TRBJ2-1; 12 bases are a match to TRBD2. Germline trimming cut 5 bases from V and 6 bases from J; bases unmatched to any gene: 5. CDR3 length: 15 residues. Germline values: CDR1 SGHTA, CDR2 FQGTGA. CDR3 sequence: CASSRGLAGTNEQFF. The CDR3 region has the DNA TGTGCCAGCAGCCGCGGACTAGCGGGGACCAATGAGCAGTTCTTC.

This clone has more than one count but fewer than ten. The chain employs TRBV30 and TRBJ1-5, with D uncertain. Between the trimmed V and J ends, which lost 0 bases and 4 bases, there was a span of 4 bases. The CDR3 extends over 12 amino acids. In germline, CDR1 is GTSNPN, CDR2 SVGIG (reference sequence). The DNA for the CDR3 is TGTGCCTGGAGTGTACCGAATCAGCCCCAGCATTTT. This gives the protein CAWSVPNQPQHF.

This clone was seen more than once but under ten times. The chain links TRBV29-1 to TRBJ1-1; D is ambiguous. CDR1 and CDR2 from the germline V gene are SQVTM and ANQGSEA. V lost 4 bases to trimming and J lost 1 base, with 4 bases between them. The CDR3 runs 11 residues. The CDR3 nucleotides are TGCAGCGTTGGAAAGAACACTGAAGCTTTCTTT. Protein product: CSVGKNTEAFF.

The chain employs TRBV6-6 and TRBJ2-7; D remains ambiguous. The CDR3 is made up of 15 amino acids. CDR1 and CDR2 from the germline V gene are MNHNY and SVGAGI (reference sequence). V shed 6 bases and J shed 1 base, with 16 bases lying between them. CDR3 sequence reads: CASSRNPGPSYEQYF. CDR3 coding DNA: TGTGCCAGCAGCCGGAACCCTGGGCCATCCTACGAGCAGTACTTC.

For the CDR3, the DNA is TGTGCCAGTAGTATAGACTCGCTACGGGAGCTGTTTTTT. The encoded protein is CASSIDSLRELFF. This chain joins TRBV19 and TRBJ2-2; D is unresolved. Germline V gene lookup returns CDR1 LNHDA and CDR2 SQIVND (reference sequence). V lost 0 bases to trimming and J lost 9 bases, with 8 bases between them. This CDR3 is built from 13 residues. The full variable domain, rest sourced from reference TRBV19 and TRBJ2-2, is DGGITQSPKYLFRKEGQNVTLSCEQNLNHDAMYWYRQDPGQGLRLIYYSQIVNDFQKGDIAEGYSVSREKKESFPLTVTSAQKNPTAFYLCASSIDSLRELFFGEGSRLTVL.

The chain has TRBV28 and TRBJ1-2, with D unresolved. The CDR3 length is 13 residues. Trimming left V 2 bases short and J 5 bases short, with 9 bases between. Germline V gene lookup returns CDR1 MDHEN and CDR2 SYDVKM. CDR3 protein: CASSLVAAYGYTF. The CDR3 nucleotides are TGTGCCAGCAGTTTAGTGGCCGCTTATGGCTACACCTTC.

V gene TRBV7-2 combines with J gene TRBJ2-2, with D unresolved. Germline assignment: CDR1 SGHTA and CDR2 FQGNSA. V gave up 6 bases and J gave up 2 bases, with 10 bases separating them. CDR3 length: 14 residues. DNA of the CDR3: TGTGCCAGCAGACCCCCGACCAACACCGGGGAGCTGTTTTTT. Its protein product is CASRPPTNTGELFF.

The genes are TRBV6-6 and TRBJ1-1; possible D gene TRBD1, 6 bases. CDR3 length: 13 amino acids. The ends were cut back, 7 bases at V and 1 base at J, with 10 bases in the middle. Germline assignment: CDR1 MNHNY and CDR2 SVGAGI (reference sequence). The CDR3 here is CASNRVPNTEAFF. In nucleotides, the CDR3 is TGTGCCAGCAACAGGGTACCGAACACTGAAGCTTTCTTT.

This sequence joins TRBV5-4 and TRBJ2-5; possible D gene TRBD1, 5 bases. This CDR3 region has 13 residues. V lost 2 bases, J lost 2 bases, and 7 bases lay in between. The germline V gene has CDR1 SGHNT and CDR2 YYREEE (reference sequence). CDR3 residues: CASSLQEQETQYF. CDR3 bases: TGTGCCAGCAGCTTACAGGAGCAAGAGACCCAGTACTTC. Variable domain in full (rest from reference TRBV5-4 and TRBJ2-5): ETGVTQSPTHLIKTRGQQVTLRCSSQSGHNTVSWYQQALGQGPQFIFQYYREEENGRGNFPPRFSGLQFPNYSSELNVNALELDDSALYLCASSLQEQETQYFGPGTRLLVL.

The rearrangement links TRBV2 to TRBJ1-5; 9 positions match TRBD1. The CDR3 covers 15 residues. CDR1 is SNHLY and CDR2 is FYNNEI in the germline V gene. J lost 6 bases, V lost 6 bases, and 9 bases had no gene match. CDR3 residues: CASSRDRERFQPQHF. CDR3 coding DNA: TGTGCCAGCAGCCGGGACAGGGAACGGTTTCAGCCCCAGCATTTT. Supplemented by reference TRBV2 and TRBJ1-5, the full variable domain reads EPEVTQTPSHQVTQMGQEVILRCVPISNHLYFYWYRQILGQKVEFLVSFYNNEISEKSEIFDDQFSVERPDGSNFTLKIRSTKLEDSAMYFCASSRDRERFQPQHFGDGTRLSIL.

This clone was counted a few times. The chain couples TRBV18 to TRBJ1-5; 8 nucleotides match TRBD1. Looked up from germline, CDR1 is KGHSH and CDR2 is LQKENI. The CDR3 sequence is 16 residues long. V shed 3 bases, J shed 5 bases, and the junction held 9 bases outside the gene matches. CDR3 loop: CASSPKGGQDHQPQHF. CDR3 bases: TGTGCCAGCTCACCTAAAGGGGGACAGGATCATCAGCCCCAGCATTTT.

This chain links TRBV10-3 with TRBJ2-7; TRBD1 matches 11 bases. Trimming at V came to 0 bases and at J to 1 base, leaving 11 bases not matched to a gene. This CDR3 is built from 19 residues. From germline, CDR1 is ENHRY and CDR2 SYGVKD. The CDR3 spells CAISESPGQGVKGSYEQYF. The CDR3 region has the DNA TGTGCCATCAGTGAGTCACCGGGACAGGGGGTGAAAGGATCCTACGAGCAGTACTTC.

The chain links TRBV9 to TRBJ2-4; possibly TRBD1 for D (5 bases). Germline assignment: CDR1 SGDLS and CDR2 YYNGEE. V was shortened by 0 bases and J by 4 bases, with 11 bases between the two germline ends. This CDR3 region has 15 residues. CDR3 sequence reads: CASSVGAGMKNIQYF. The CDR3 DNA is TGTGCCAGCAGCGTAGGGGCAGGGATGAAAAACATTCAGTACTTC.

V gene TRBV7-3 combines with J gene TRBJ2-5, with D tentatively TRBD2 (6 bases). Deletions cut 5 bases from V and 4 bases from J, with 20 bases between. The CDR3 covers 16 residues. CDR1 is SGHTA and CDR2 is FQGTGA in the germline V gene. CDR3 nucleotides: TGTGCCAGCAGCCCCAGCGGAGGGTACGAAGGAGAGACCCAGTACTTC. Protein sequence: CASSPSGGYEGETQYF.